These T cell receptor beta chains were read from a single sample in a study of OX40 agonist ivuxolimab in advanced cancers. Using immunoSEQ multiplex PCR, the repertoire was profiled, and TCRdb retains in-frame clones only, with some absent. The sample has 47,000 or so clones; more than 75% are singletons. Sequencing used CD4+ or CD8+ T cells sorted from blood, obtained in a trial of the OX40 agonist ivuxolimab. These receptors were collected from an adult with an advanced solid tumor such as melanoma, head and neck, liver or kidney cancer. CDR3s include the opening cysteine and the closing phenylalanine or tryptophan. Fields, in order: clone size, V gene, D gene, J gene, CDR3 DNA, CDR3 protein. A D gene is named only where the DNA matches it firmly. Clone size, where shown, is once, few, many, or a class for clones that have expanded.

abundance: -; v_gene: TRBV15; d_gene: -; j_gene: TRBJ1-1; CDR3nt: TGTGCCACCAGCAGAGGCGAGGGAAACACTGAAGCTTTCTTT; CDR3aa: CATSRGEGNTEAFF
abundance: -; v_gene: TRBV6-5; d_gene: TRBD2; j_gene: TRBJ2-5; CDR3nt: TGTGCCAGCAGTTCGGGAGGAGAGACCCAGTACTTC; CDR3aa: CASSSGGETQYF
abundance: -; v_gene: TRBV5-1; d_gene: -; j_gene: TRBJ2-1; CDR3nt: TGCGCCAGCAGCTTGGCGGGGGACCTTCTTGCATTTGAGCAGTTCTTC; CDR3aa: CASSLAGDLLAFEQFF
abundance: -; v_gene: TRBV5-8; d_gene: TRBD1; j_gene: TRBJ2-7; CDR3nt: TGTGCCAGCAGACTCGGGACAGGGGTTAACGAGCAGTACTTC; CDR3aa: CASRLGTGVNEQYF
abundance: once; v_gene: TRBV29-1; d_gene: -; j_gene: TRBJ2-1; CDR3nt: TGCAGCGTGTTAGAGGGATCAGCCTACAATGAGCAGTTCTTC; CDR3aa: CSVLEGSAYNEQFF
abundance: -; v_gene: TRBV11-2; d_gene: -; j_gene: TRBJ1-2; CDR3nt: TGTGCCAGCAGCTTAGGGACTCTCGGCTATGGCTACACCTTC; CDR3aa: CASSLGTLGYGYTF
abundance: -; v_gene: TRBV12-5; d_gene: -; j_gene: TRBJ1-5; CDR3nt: TGTGCTAGTGGTTTCGACAGCACTAGCAATCAGCCCCAGCATTTT; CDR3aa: CASGFDSTSNQPQHF
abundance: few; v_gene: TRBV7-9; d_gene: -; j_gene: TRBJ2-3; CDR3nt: TGTGCCAGCAGCTCCCCCGGTAGCGGCACAGATACGCAGTATTTT; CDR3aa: CASSSPGSGTDTQYF
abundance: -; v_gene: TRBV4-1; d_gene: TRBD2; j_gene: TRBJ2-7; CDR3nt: TGCGCCAGCAGCCAAGAACCGAGCGGGAGGCCACCTCTGGACGAGCAGTACTTC; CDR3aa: CASSQEPSGRPPLDEQYF
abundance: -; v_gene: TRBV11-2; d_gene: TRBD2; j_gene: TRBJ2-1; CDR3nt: TGTGCCAGCAGCTTAAGGCTAGCGGCGACCTACAATGAGCAGTTCTTC; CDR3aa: CASSLRLAATYNEQFF